The T cell receptor (beta chain) under discussion was sequenced for a study of blood T cell repertoires in COVID-19. Study at large: COVID-19 samples collected from the United States, Italy and Spain covered acute and convalescent phases. T cells, B-cell-depleted T cells, or PBMCs provided the cDNA or gDNA that served as material.

Trimming cost V 1 base and J 7 bases; bases outside gene matches: 11. CDR1 is LGHNA and CDR2 is YNFKEQ in the germline V gene. This CDR3 has 16 amino acids. Measured with immunoSEQ multiplex PCR; TCRdb has only the in-frame clones, and not every one. The data contain around 100,000 clones, approximately 87% of them singletons. This sequence originates from a young woman with acute or convalescent COVID-19. Input material: peripheral blood. The chain has TRBV4-2 and TRBJ2-7; the match to TRBD2 covers 9 bases. The CDR3 DNA sequence: TGTGCCAGCAGCCAAGGCTTAGCGGGGGAACCAAAAGAGCAGTACTTC. Translation gives CASSQGLAGEPKEQYF.